This T cell receptor beta chain comes out of a study of regulatory T cells in long-lasting Graves disease. About the research overall: It was over 5 years of antithyroid drugs, with positive TSH receptor antibodies, that meant persistent Graves' disease.

Building of the TCR beta libraries involved iRepertoire HTBI primers and Arm-PCR of CDR3 regions. TCRdb independently ran MiXCR on the multiplex PCR reads; one entry per CDR3 protein. The sample gives some 370,000 distinct CDR3 sequences, more than 20% of which show up once; about 20% is in the top ten. This CDR3 spans 19 amino acids. V dropped 4 bases and J dropped 1; count of bases not matched to a gene: 12. Germline V gives CDR1 SGHRS, CDR2 YFSETQ. Broader study findings: TRBV28, TRBJ1-2 and TRBJ2-5 emerged as the favored segments in persistent disease.

For this clonotype: Its antigen is unknown.

Indicated time point: persistent/refractory GD, antithyroid drugs over 5 years with positive TRAb. RNA from PBMCs was the source of the TCR library. Patients hailed from an endocrinology department in Xi'an, China. About 8.8 milliliters of peripheral blood were drawn into EDTA tubes. Sequenced material: peripheral blood mononuclear cells (PBMCs), taken when the disease was refractory, from a patient treated with antithyroid drugs. The genes are TRBV5-1 and TRBJ2-4, with 12 nucleotides matching TRBD2. The clonotype originates from a female donor with Graves disease. DNA of the CDR3: TGCGCCAGCAGCGACGAGACTAGCGGGAGTTCCTTGGCCAAAAACATTCAGTACTTC. Amino acid sequence: CASSDETSGSSLAKNIQYF.